This TCR beta chain appears in the sequencing data of a study of T cell responses to AZD1222 COVID-19 vaccine. The study, taken as a whole, reports: Nearly half of spike-specific TCRs reportedly go after variant regions that carry no mutations. Clonal diversity was possibly underestimated, and white British individuals and females predominated among donors. Vaccine-associated CD4 TCRs spanned spike, dominant at 160-218 and 743-854.

For this clone: What it binds is not known.

Libraries were prepared by immunoSEQ multiplex PCR; TCRdb keeps only in-frame clonotypes and omits some of them. The repertoire holds roughly 84,000 clones, with 70% to 90% as singletons. This CDR3 contains 14 residues. Germline CDR1 reads SGHDT; CDR2 reads YYEEEE. The trim removed 2 bases at V and 8 bases at J, leaving 9 bases unmatched. The receptor was derived from an adult in good health. The rearrangement links TRBV5-6 to TRBJ1-2; 7 nucleotides agree with TRBD1. The sample here was peripheral blood, taken on day 0 of AZD1222 vaccination. CDR3 in DNA: TGTGCCAGCAGCTTACAGGGGTTAGGAGAAGGCTACACCTTC. This translates into CASSLQGLGEGYTF.